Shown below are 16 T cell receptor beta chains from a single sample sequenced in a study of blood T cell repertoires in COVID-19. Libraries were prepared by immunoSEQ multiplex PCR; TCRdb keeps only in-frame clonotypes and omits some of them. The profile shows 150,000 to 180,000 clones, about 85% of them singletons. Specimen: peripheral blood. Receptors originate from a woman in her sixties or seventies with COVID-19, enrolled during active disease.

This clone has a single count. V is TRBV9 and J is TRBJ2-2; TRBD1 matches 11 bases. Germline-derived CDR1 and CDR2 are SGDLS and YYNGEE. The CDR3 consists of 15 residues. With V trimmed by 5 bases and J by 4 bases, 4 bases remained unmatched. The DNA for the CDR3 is TGTGCCAGCAGGGAGGGACAGGGGGGCACCGGGGAGCTGTTTTTT. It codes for CASREGQGGTGELFF. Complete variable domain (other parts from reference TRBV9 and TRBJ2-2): DSGVTQTPKHLITATGQRVTLRCSPRSGDLSVYWYQQSLDQGLQFLIQYYNGEERAKGNILERFSAQQFPDLHSELNLSSLELGDSALYFCASREGQGGTGELFFGEGSRLTVL.

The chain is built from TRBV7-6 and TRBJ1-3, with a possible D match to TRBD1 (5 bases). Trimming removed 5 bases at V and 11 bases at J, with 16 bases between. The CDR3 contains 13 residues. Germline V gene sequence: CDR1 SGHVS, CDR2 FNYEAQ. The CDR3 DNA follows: TGTGCCAGCAGCGTACGGGGGTTTGGTTCCATATATTTT. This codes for CASSVRGFGSIYF. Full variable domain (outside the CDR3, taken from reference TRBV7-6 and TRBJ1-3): GAGVSQSPRYKVTKRGQDVALRCDPISGHVSLYWYRQALGQGPEFLTYFNYEAQQDKSGLPNDRFSAERPEGSISTLTIQRTEQRDSAMYRCASSVRGFGSIYFGEGSWLTVV.

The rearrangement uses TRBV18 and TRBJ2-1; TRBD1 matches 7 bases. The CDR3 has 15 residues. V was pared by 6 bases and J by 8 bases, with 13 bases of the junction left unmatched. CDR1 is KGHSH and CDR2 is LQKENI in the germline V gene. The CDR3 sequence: CASSPRQGPMYEQFF. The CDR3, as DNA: TGTGCCAGCTCCCCTCGACAGGGTCCGATGTATGAGCAGTTCTTC.

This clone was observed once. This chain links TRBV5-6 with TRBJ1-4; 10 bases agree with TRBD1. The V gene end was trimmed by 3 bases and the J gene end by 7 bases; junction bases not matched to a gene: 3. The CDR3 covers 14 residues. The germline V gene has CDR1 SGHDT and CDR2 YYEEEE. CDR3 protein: CASSWDRGFEKLFF. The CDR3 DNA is TGTGCCAGCAGCTGGGACAGGGGTTTTGAAAAACTGTTTTTT.

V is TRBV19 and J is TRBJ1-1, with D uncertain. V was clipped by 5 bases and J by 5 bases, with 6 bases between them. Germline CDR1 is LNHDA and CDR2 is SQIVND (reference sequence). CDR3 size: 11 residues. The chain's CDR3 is CASSLGTEAFF. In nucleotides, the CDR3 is TGTGCCAGTAGTCTCGGGACTGAAGCTTTCTTT. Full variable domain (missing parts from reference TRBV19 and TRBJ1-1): DGGITQSPKYLFRKEGQNVTLSCEQNLNHDAMYWYRQDPGQGLRLIYYSQIVNDFQKGDIAEGYSVSREKKESFPLTVTSAQKNPTAFYLCASSLGTEAFFGQGTRLTVV.

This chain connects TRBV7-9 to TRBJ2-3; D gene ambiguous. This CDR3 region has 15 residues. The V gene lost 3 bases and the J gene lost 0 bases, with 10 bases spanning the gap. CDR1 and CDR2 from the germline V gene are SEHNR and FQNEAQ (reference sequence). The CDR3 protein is CASSLQLASTDTQYF. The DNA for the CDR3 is TGTGCCAGCAGCTTGCAGTTAGCTAGCACAGATACGCAGTATTTT.

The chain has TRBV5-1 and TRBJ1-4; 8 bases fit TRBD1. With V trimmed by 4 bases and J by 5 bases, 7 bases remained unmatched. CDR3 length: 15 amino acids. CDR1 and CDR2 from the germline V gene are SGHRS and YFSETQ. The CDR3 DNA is TGCGCCAGCAGCCGAAAACAGGGGGTAAATGAAAAACTGTTTTTT. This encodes CASSRKQGVNEKLFF.

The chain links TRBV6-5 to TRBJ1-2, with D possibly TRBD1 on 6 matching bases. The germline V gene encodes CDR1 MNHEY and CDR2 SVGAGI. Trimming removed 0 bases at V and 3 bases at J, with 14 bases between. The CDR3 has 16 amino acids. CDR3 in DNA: TGTGCCAGCAGTTACTCGATGGGGGCCGGGGACTATGGCTACACCTTC. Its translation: CASSYSMGAGDYGYTF.

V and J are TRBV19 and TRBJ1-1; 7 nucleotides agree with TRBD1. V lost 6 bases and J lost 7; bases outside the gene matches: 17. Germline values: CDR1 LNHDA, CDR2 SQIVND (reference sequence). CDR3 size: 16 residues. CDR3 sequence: CASRNLRGAAFLEAFF. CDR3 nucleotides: TGTGCCAGTAGGAACCTCAGGGGGGCGGCATTTCTTGAAGCTTTCTTT. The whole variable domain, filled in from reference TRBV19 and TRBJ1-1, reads DGGITQSPKYLFRKEGQNVTLSCEQNLNHDAMYWYRQDPGQGLRLIYYSQIVNDFQKGDIAEGYSVSREKKESFPLTVTSAQKNPTAFYLCASRNLRGAAFLEAFFGQGTRLTVV.

Here the CDR3 DNA reads TGTGCCAGCAGCACCGGTGGGAACAGGGCTAGGAATGGCTACACCTTC. This codes for CASSTGGNRARNGYTF. J is TRBJ1-2 and V is TRBV7-2; a weak D match, TRBD1 (6 bases). Trimming pared 5 bases from V and 6 bases from J, leaving 22 bases between. The V gene's germline CDR1 is SGHTA and CDR2 FQGNSA. The CDR3 extends over 16 amino acids.

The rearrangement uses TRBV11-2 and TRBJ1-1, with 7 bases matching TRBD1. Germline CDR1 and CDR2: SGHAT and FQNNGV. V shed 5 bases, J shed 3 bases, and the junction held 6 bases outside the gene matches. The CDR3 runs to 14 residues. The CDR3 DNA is TGTGCCAGCAGCCAAGCAGGGGGATACACTGAAGCTTTCTTT. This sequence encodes CASSQAGGYTEAFF.

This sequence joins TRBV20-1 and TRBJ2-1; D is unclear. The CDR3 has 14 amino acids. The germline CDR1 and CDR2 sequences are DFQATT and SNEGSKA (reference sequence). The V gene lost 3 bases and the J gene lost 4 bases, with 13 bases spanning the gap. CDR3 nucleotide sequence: TGCAGTGCTAGTACCTTACTTCAATACAATGAGCAGTTCTTC. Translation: CSASTLLQYNEQFF.

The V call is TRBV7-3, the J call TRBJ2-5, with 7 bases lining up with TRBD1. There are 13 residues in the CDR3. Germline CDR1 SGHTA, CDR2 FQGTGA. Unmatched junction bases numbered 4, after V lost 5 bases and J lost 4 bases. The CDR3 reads CASSQNRGETQYF. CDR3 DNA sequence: TGTGCCAGCAGCCAGAACAGGGGAGAGACCCAGTACTTC.

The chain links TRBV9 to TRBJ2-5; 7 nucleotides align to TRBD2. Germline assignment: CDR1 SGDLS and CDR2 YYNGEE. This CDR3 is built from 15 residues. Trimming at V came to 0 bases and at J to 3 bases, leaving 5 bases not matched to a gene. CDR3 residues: CASSVDPGGEETQYF. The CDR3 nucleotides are TGTGCCAGCAGCGTAGATCCGGGGGGAGAAGAGACCCAGTACTTC.

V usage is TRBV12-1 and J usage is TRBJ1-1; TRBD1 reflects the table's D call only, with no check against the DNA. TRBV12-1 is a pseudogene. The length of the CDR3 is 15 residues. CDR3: CASSFNGRGDTEAFF. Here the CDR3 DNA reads TGTGCCAGCAGCTTTAACGGCAGGGGCGACACTGAAGCTTTCTTT.

CDR3 protein: CSVVLGAGTGLRGYTF. The CDR3 DNA reads TGCAGCGTTGTCCTTGGGGCGGGGACGGGCCTGAGAGGCTACACCTTC. The J gene is TRBJ1-2, the V gene TRBV29-1; D is perhaps TRBD1 (5 bases). V was clipped by 4 bases and J by 8 bases, with 26 bases between them. CDR3 length: 16 amino acids. Germline CDR1 SQVTM, CDR2 ANQGSEA.